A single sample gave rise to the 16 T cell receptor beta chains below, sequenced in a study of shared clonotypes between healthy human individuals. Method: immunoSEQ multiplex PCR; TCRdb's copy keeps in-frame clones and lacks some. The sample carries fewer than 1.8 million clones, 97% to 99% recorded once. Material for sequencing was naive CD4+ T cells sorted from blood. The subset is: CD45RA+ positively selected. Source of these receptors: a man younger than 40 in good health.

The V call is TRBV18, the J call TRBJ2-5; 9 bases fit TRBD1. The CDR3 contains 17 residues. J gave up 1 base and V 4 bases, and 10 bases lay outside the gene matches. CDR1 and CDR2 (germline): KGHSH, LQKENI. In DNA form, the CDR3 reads TGTGCCAGCTCACTCCTGCCTTTACAGGGGGCCCAAGAGACCCAGTACTTC. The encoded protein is CASSLLPLQGAQETQYF.

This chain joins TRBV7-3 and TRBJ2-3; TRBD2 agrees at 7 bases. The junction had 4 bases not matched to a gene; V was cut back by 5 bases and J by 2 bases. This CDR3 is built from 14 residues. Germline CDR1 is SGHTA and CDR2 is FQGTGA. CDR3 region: CASSPSGHTDTQYF. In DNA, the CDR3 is TGTGCCAGCAGCCCTAGCGGTCACACAGATACGCAGTATTTT.

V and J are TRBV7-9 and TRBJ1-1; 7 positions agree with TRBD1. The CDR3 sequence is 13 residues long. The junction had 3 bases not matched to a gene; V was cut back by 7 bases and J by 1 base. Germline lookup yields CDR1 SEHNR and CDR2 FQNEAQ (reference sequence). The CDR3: CASIHRGNTEAFF. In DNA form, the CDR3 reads TGTGCCAGCATCCACAGGGGGAACACTGAAGCTTTCTTT.

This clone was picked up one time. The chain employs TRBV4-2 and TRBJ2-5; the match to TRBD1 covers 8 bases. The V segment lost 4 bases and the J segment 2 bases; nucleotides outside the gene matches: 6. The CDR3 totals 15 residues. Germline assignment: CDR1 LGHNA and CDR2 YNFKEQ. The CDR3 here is CASSPSGQEQETQYF. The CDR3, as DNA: TGTGCCAGCAGCCCCTCGGGACAGGAACAAGAGACCCAGTACTTC.

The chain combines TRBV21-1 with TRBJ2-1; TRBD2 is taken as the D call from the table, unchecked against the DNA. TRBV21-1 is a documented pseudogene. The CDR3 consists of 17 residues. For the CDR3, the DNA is TGTGCCAGCAGCAAAGCGCGGCTAGCGGGAGACTACAATGAGCAGTTCTTC. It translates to CASSKARLAGDYNEQFF.

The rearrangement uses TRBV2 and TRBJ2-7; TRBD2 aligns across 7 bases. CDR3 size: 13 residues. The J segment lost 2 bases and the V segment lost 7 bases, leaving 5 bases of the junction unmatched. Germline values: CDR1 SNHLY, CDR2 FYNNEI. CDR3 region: CASTRGRTYEQYF. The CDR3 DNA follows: TGTGCCAGCACACGCGGGAGAACCTACGAGCAGTACTTC.

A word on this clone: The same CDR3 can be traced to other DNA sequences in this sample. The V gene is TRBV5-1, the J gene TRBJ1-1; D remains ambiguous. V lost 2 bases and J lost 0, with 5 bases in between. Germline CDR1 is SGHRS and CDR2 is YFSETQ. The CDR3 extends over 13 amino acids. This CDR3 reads CASSFGLNTEAFF. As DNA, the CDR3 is TGCGCCAGCAGCTTTGGCTTGAACACTGAAGCTTTCTTT.

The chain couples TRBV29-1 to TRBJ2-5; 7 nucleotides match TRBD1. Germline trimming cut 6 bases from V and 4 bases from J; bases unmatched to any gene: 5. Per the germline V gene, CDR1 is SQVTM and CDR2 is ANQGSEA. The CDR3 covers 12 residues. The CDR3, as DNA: TGCAGCGTCAAATCAGGGGGAGAGACCCAGTACTTC. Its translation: CSVKSGGETQYF.

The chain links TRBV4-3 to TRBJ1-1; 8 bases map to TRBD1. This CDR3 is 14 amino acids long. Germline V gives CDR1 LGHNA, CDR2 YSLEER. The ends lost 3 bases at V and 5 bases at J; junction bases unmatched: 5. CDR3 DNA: TGCGCCAGCAGCCACGGGGACAGGAGGACTGAAGCTTTCTTT. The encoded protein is CASSHGDRRTEAFF.

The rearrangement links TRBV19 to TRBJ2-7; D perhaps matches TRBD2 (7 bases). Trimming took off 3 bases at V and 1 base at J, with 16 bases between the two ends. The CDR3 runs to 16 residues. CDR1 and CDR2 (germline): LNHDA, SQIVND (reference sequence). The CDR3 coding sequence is TGTGCCAGTAGTATCCACGGGGAGGGGGGATCCTACGAGCAGTACTTC. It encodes CASSIHGEGGSYEQYF.

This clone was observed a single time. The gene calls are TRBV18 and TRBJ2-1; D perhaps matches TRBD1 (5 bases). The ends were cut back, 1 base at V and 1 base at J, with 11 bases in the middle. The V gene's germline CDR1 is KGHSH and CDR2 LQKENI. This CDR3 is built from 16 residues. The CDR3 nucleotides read TGTGCCAGCTCACCACGGGGCAGGCCTTCCTACAATGAGCAGTTCTTC. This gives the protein CASSPRGRPSYNEQFF. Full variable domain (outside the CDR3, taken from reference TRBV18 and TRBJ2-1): NAGVMQNPRHLVRRRGQEARLRCSPMKGHSHVYWYRQLPEEGLKFMVYLQKENIIDESGMPKERFSAEFPKEGPSILRIQQVVRGDSAAYFCASSPRGRPSYNEQFFGPGTRLTVL.

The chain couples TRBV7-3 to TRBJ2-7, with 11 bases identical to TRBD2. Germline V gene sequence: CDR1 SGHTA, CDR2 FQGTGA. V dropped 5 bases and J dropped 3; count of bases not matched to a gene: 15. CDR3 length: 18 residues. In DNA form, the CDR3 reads TGTGCCAGCAGCAATAGCGGGAGGGCCGGGGTCGTTAGCTACGAGCAGTACTTC. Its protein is CASSNSGRAGVVSYEQYF.

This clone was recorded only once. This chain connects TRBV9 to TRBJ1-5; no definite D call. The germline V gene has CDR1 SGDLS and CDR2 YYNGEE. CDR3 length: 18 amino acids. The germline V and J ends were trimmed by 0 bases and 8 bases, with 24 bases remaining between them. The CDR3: CASSVGASTTPSFEPQHF. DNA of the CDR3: TGTGCCAGCAGCGTAGGCGCCAGCACTACACCGAGTTTTGAGCCCCAGCATTTT. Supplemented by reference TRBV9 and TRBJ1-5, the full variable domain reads DSGVTQTPKHLITATGQRVTLRCSPRSGDLSVYWYQQSLDQGLQFLIQYYNGEERAKGNILERFSAQQFPDLHSELNLSSLELGDSALYFCASSVGASTTPSFEPQHFGDGTRLSIL.

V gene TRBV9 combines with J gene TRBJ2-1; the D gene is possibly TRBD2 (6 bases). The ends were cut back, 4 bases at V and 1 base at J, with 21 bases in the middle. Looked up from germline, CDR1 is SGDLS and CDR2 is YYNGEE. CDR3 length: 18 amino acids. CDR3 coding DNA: TGTGCCAGCAGCCCCCCCGGCGGGGCGAGTAGATCCTACAATGAGCAGTTCTTC. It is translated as CASSPPGGASRSYNEQFF. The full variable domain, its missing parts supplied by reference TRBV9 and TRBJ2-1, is DSGVTQTPKHLITATGQRVTLRCSPRSGDLSVYWYQQSLDQGLQFLIQYYNGEERAKGNILERFSAQQFPDLHSELNLSSLELGDSALYFCASSPPGGASRSYNEQFFGPGTRLTVL.

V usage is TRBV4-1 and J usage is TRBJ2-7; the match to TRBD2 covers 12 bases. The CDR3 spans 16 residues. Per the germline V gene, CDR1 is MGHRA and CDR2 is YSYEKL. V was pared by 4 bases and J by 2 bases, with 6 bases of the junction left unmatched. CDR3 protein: CASSPLWTSGTYEQYF. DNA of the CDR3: TGCGCCAGCAGCCCCCTATGGACTAGCGGGACCTACGAGCAGTACTTC.

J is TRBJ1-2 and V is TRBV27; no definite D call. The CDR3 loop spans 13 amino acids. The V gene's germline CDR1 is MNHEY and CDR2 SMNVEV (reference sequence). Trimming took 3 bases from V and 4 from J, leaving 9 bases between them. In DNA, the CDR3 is TGTGCCAGCAGTTTTGCAGCCTTCTATGGCTACACCTTC. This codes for CASSFAAFYGYTF.